This T cell receptor beta chain was observed in a study of cytomegalovirus exposure and HLA in healthy donors. Turning to the study itself: Some 87 million unique TCRs from HLA-typed donors were held in an early release of data. Study results and limitations: In a later analysis, HLA-associated TCR beta chains were more clonally expanded than equally common others. The authors later found TCR association rates varying by HLA locus, with DRB1 most and HLA-C fewest.

As concerns this clone: What it recognizes is unknown.

Both 60 Vbeta primers and 13 Jbeta primers went into the PCR. TCRdb's table, derived via immunoSEQ multiplex PCR, lists solely in-frame clones and lacks some. There are 150,000 to 200,000 clones in the sample; 80% occur only once, and roughly 9% lies in the top ten. The V segment lost 1 base and the J segment 0 bases; nucleotides outside the gene matches: 6. This CDR3 has 17 residues. The germline gives CDR1 LGHNA, CDR2 YNFKEQ. The V gene is TRBV4-2, the J gene TRBJ1-5; 7 bases are a match to TRBD1. The sample was PBMCs. The receptor was isolated from a man aged 18 to 30 in good health and CMV-seropositive. In nucleotides, the CDR3 is TGTGCCAGCAGCCAAGGGGGACCAGGGGGTAGCAATCAGCCCCAGCATTTT. It is translated as CASSQGGPGGSNQPQHF.